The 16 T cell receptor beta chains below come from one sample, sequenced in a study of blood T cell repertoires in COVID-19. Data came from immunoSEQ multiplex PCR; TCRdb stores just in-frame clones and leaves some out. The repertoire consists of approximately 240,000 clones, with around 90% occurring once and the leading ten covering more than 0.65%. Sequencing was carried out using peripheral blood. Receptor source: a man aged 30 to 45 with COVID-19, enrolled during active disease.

CDR3 nucleotide sequence: TGTGCCAGCAGCCCTCTCTCCGCGTCTACCGAGCAGTTCTTC. It specifies CASSPLSASTEQFF. V gene TRBV7-2 combines with J gene TRBJ2-1, with D unresolved. Trimming took off 5 bases at V and 10 bases at J, with 18 bases between the two ends. The length of the CDR3 is 14 residues. The germline gives CDR1 SGHTA, CDR2 FQGNSA.

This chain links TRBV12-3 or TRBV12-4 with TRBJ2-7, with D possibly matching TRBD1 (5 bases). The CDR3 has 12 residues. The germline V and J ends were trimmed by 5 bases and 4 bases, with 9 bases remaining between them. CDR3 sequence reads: CASSQTVYEQYF. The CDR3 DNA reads TGTGCCAGCAGTCAGACAGTATACGAGCAGTACTTC.

This chain's CDR3 is CASRGRGNTEAFF. In DNA, the CDR3 is TGTGCCAGCCGAGGCCGGGGGAACACTGAAGCTTTCTTT. V usage is TRBV11-2 and J usage is TRBJ1-1, with unresolved D. V was cut by 8 bases and J by 1 base, with 11 bases left in between. The CDR3 spans 13 residues. CDR1 is SGHAT, CDR2 FQNNGV, per germline.

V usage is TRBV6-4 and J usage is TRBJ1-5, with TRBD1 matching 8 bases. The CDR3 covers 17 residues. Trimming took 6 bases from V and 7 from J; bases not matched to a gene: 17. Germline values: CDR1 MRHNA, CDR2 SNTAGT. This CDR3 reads CASSGPMNRGEWQPQHF. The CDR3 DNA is TGTGCCAGCAGCGGTCCCATGAACAGGGGGGAATGGCAGCCCCAGCATTTT.

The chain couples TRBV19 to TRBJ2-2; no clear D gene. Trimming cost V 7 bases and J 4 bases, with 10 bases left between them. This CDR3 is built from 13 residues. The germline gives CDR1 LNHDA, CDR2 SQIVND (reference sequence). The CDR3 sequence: CASTSLGTGELFF. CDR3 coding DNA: TGTGCCAGTACCTCTCTAGGCACCGGGGAGCTGTTTTTT.

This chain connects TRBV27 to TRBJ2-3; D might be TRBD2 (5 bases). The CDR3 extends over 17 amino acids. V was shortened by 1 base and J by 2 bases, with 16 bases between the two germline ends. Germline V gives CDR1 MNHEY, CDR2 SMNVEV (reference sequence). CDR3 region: CASSLWGFGEHTDTQYF. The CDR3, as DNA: TGTGCCAGCAGTTTATGGGGTTTCGGGGAACACACAGATACGCAGTATTTT.

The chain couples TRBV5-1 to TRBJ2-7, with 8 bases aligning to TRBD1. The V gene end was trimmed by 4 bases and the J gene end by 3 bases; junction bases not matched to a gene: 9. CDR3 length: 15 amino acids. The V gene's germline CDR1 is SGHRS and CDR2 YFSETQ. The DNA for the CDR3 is TGCGCCAGCAGCCCTACAGGACAGGGTATCTACGAGCAGTACTTC. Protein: CASSPTGQGIYEQYF.

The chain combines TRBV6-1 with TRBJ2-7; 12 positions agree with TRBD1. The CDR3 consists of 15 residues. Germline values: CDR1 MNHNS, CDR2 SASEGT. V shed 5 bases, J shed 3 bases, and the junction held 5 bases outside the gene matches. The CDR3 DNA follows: TGTGCCAGCAGTAACGGGACAGGGGGCCTCTACGAGCAGTACTTC. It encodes CASSNGTGGLYEQYF.

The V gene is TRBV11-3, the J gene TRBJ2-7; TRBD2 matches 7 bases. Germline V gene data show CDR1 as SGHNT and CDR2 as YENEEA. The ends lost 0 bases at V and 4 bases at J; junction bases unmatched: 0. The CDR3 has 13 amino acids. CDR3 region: CASSLDGGYEQYF. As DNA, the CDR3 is TGTGCCAGCAGCTTAGACGGGGGGTACGAGCAGTACTTC.

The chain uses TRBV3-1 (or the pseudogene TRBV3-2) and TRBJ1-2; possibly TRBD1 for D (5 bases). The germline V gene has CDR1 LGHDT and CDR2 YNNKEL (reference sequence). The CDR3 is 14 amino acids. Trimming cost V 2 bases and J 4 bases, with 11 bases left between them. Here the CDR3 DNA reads TGTGCCAGCAGCCAACGAACAGGTTCCTATGGCTACACCTTC. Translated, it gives CASSQRTGSYGYTF.

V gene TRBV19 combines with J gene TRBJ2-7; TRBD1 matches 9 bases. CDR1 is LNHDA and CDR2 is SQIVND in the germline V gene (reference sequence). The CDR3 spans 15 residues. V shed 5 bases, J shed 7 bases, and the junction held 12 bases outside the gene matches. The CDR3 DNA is TGTGCCAGTAGTTTTGGGACAGGGAGGGCGCGGGAGCAGTACTTC. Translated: CASSFGTGRAREQYF.

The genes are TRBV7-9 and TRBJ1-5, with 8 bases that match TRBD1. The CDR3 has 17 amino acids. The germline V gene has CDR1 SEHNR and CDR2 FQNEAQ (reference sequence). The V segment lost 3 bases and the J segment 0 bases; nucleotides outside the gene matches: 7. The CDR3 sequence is CASSFRDRGHSNQPQHF. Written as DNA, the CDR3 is TGTGCCAGCAGCTTCCGTGACAGGGGACATAGCAATCAGCCCCAGCATTTT.

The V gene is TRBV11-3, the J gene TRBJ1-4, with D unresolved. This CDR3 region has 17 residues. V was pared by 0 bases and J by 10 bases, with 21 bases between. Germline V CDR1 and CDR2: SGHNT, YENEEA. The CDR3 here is CASSLDCGRSLAGKLFF. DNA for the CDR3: TGTGCCAGCAGCTTAGATTGTGGCAGGTCCCTCGCTGGAAAACTGTTTTTT.

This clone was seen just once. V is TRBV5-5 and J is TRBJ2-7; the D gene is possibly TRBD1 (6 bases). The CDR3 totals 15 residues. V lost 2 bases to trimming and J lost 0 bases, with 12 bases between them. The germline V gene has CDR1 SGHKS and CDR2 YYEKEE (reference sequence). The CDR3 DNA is TGTGCCAGCAGCTTACGGGACACTTCCTCCTACGAGCAGTACTTC. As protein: CASSLRDTSSYEQYF.

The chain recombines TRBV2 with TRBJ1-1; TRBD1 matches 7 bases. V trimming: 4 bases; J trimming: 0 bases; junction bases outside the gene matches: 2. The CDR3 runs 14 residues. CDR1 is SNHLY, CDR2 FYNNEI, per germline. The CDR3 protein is CASSAQGVNTEAFF. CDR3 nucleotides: TGTGCCAGCAGTGCCCAGGGGGTGAACACTGAAGCTTTCTTT.

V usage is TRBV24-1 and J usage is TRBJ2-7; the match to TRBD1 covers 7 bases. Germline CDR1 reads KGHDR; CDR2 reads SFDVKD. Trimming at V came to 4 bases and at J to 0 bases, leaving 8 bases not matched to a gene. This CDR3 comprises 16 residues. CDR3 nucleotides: TGTGCCACCAGTGAAGGGACAGAAAAAAGCTCCTACGAGCAGTACTTC. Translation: CATSEGTEKSSYEQYF.